Below are 17 T cell receptor beta chains sequenced from a single sample in a study of shared clonotypes between healthy human individuals. The method was immunoSEQ multiplex PCR; TCRdb's version includes in-frame clones alone and lacks a portion of them. The sample lists about 750,000 clones; 80% to 95% were seen once. It was CD45RO-negative cells, positively selected for CCR7, that made up naive CD8 cells, with terminally differentiated effector memory CD45RA+ cells excluded. Sequencing input: naive CD8+ T cells sorted from blood. The receptors derive from a young man in good health.

CDR3 DNA sequence: TGTGCCAGTAGTATTGGACTAGCGGGAGGGCATGAGCAGTTCTTC. This gives the protein CASSIGLAGGHEQFF. The chain uses TRBV19 and TRBJ2-1; 15 bases align to TRBD2. The CDR3 runs 15 residues. With V trimmed by 3 bases and J by 8 bases, 2 bases remained unmatched. Germline V gives CDR1 LNHDA, CDR2 SQIVND (reference sequence).

V and J are TRBV7-9 and TRBJ2-1, with 10 bases that match TRBD2. Trimming cost V 2 bases and J 7 bases; bases outside gene matches: 8. Germline V CDR1 and CDR2: SEHNR, FQNEAQ (reference sequence). The CDR3 is 16 amino acids. CDR3 nucleotide sequence: TGTGCCAGCAGCTTATCCAGCGGGAGGGATGGGAATGAGCAGTTCTTC. Translated: CASSLSSGRDGNEQFF.

This sequence joins TRBV7-9 and TRBJ1-1, with TRBD1 as a possible D gene (6 bases). The V end lost 4 bases, the J end lost 5 bases, and 17 bases lay between the germline ends. CDR1 SEHNR and CDR2 FQNEAQ come from the germline V gene (reference sequence). This CDR3 spans 15 amino acids. CDR3 DNA sequence: TGTGCCAGCAGCTCCCCTACCGGGGGCTGGACTGAAGCTTTCTTT. Translating it yields CASSSPTGGWTEAFF.

This chain connects TRBV13 to TRBJ2-5; D gene uncertain. CDR1 and CDR2 from the germline V gene are PRHDT and FYEKMQ (reference sequence). Trimming stripped 1 base from V and 5 bases from J, with 2 bases between. The length of the CDR3 is 11 residues. CDR3 nucleotide sequence: TGTGCCAGCAGCTTAGATGAGACCCAGTACTTC. It translates to CASSLDETQYF.

V and J are TRBV27 and TRBJ2-1; 12 bases fit TRBD2. The CDR3 runs to 16 residues. Trimming at V came to 5 bases and at J to 3 bases, leaving 5 bases not matched to a gene. Germline V gene data show CDR1 as MNHEY and CDR2 as SMNVEV (reference sequence). CDR3 DNA sequence: TGTGCCAGCAGTCCCGTACTAGCGGGAGGCTACAATGAGCAGTTCTTC. Its translation is CASSPVLAGGYNEQFF.

The CDR3 DNA reads TGTGCCAGCAGTTACTCTGTGAACTTCGCATACGAGCAGTACTTC. It yields the protein CASSYSVNFAYEQYF. The V and J genes are TRBV6-5 and TRBJ2-7; D ambiguous. V was shortened by 0 bases and J by 4 bases, with 13 bases between the two germline ends. The CDR3 is 15 amino acids. Germline CDR1 is MNHEY and CDR2 is SVGAGI.

The rearrangement uses TRBV2 and TRBJ1-2; a weak D match, TRBD1 (6 bases). CDR1 is SNHLY, CDR2 FYNNEI, per germline. The CDR3 has 11 amino acids. V was pared by 3 bases and J by 12 bases, with 11 bases between. The CDR3 sequence is CASSDRRGNTF. DNA for the CDR3: TGTGCCAGCAGTGACCGCAGGGGCAACACCTTC.

As regards this clone: This CDR3 is also generated by other DNA sequences in the sample. The CDR3 DNA is TGTGCCAGCAGCCCCGGCGGGCACTACGAGCAGTACTTC. As protein: CASSPGGHYEQYF. This sequence joins TRBV7-9 and TRBJ2-7; TRBD2 is a possible D gene (5 bases). Trimming cost V 5 bases and J 3 bases, with 11 bases left between them. The CDR3 has 13 amino acids. Germline assignment: CDR1 SEHNR and CDR2 FQNEAQ (reference sequence).

The CDR3 reads CASSFLGDSYNEQFF. DNA for the CDR3: TGCGCCAGCAGCTTCTTAGGGGACTCCTACAATGAGCAGTTCTTC. The V and J genes are TRBV5-1 and TRBJ2-1; possibly TRBD1 for D (5 bases). This CDR3 has 15 residues. V shed 2 bases and J shed 0 bases, with 9 bases lying between them. The germline gives CDR1 SGHRS, CDR2 YFSETQ. The full variable domain, its missing parts supplied by reference TRBV5-1 and TRBJ2-1, is KAGVTQTPRYLIKTRGQQVTLSCSPISGHRSVSWYQQTPGQGLQFLFEYFSETQRNKGNFPGRFSGRQFSNSRSEMNVSTLELGDSALYLCASSFLGDSYNEQFFGPGTRLTVL.

The rearrangement links TRBV7-9 to TRBJ2-7, with D perhaps TRBD2 (6 bases). The V gene lost 11 bases and the J gene lost 7 bases, with 15 bases spanning the gap. Germline loops: CDR1 SEHNR, CDR2 FQNEAQ (reference sequence). The CDR3 consists of 11 residues. CDR3 region: CACAWGDEQYF. The CDR3 DNA reads as TGTGCCTGCGCTTGGGGGGATGAGCAGTACTTC.

The chain employs TRBV18 and TRBJ1-2; unclear D gene. CDR3 length equals 16 residues. The germline CDR1 and CDR2 sequences are KGHSH and LQKENI. Trimming took off 3 bases at V and 6 bases at J, with 20 bases between the two ends. The CDR3 DNA is TGTGCCAGCTCACCGGAGGGCCGGGCCCTGGTGCATGGCTACACCTTC. Encoded protein: CASSPEGRALVHGYTF. Combining the CDR3 with reference TRBV18 and TRBJ1-2 gives the whole variable domain NAGVMQNPRHLVRRRGQEARLRCSPMKGHSHVYWYRQLPEEGLKFMVYLQKENIIDESGMPKERFSAEFPKEGPSILRIQQVVRGDSAAYFCASSPEGRALVHGYTFGSGTRLTVV.

This clone came up once. The chain has TRBV9 and TRBJ2-3, with D tentatively TRBD1 or TRBD2 (5 bases each). This CDR3 is built from 15 residues. CDR1 SGDLS and CDR2 YYNGEE come from the germline V gene. V lost 2 bases and J 3 bases, leaving 13 bases between the germline ends. Here the CDR3 DNA reads TGTGCCAGCAGCGTCCGAGAGAGGGGAACAGATACGCAGTATTTT. Amino acids: CASSVRERGTDTQYF.

J is TRBJ2-1 and V is TRBV19; D is perhaps TRBD1 (5 bases). V lost 10 bases, J lost 6 bases, and 16 bases lay in between. This CDR3 has 13 residues. Germline CDR1 LNHDA, CDR2 SQIVND (reference sequence). DNA of the CDR3: TGTGCCACCAAACAAGGACACATCAATGAGCAGTTCTTC. Translation: CATKQGHINEQFF.

The chain combines TRBV11-2 with TRBJ2-2; unclear D gene. The CDR3 spans 19 residues. CDR1 and CDR2 from the germline V gene are SGHAT and FQNNGV. Trimming cost V 2 bases and J 3 bases, with 22 bases left between them. The CDR3 sequence: CASSLNPLHEHLYTGELFF. CDR3 bases: TGTGCCAGCAGCTTAAATCCCTTGCACGAACACCTATACACCGGGGAGCTGTTTTTT.

V gene TRBV2 combines with J gene TRBJ1-5; D may be TRBD1 (6 bases). CDR1 and CDR2 (germline): SNHLY, FYNNEI. Trimming pared 8 bases from V and 7 bases from J, leaving 18 bases between. The CDR3 spans 14 residues. The CDR3 DNA reads TGTGCCAGCCAAGATTCGGGGGGCGGGCAGCCCCAGCATTTT. Its translation: CASQDSGGGQPQHF.

This clone was seen once. The CDR3 is CSVISGRDYEQYF. The CDR3 DNA sequence: TGCAGCGTCATTAGCGGGAGAGACTACGAGCAGTACTTC. The chain joins TRBV29-1 to TRBJ2-7; 9 bases align to TRBD2. The CDR3 extends over 13 amino acids. The germline V gene encodes CDR1 SQVTM and CDR2 ANQGSEA. Germline trimming cut 6 bases from V and 3 bases from J; bases unmatched to any gene: 6.

The chain links TRBV13 to TRBJ2-5; TRBD2 matches 9 bases. The junction had 26 bases not matched to a gene; V was cut back by 5 bases and J by 7 bases. Germline V gives CDR1 PRHDT, CDR2 FYEKMQ (reference sequence). This CDR3 contains 20 residues. The CDR3 bases are TGTGCCAGCAGCGTAGACCCCAGCGGGAGGTCTAAGTTCTGTCGGTTGACCCAGTACTTC. This sequence encodes CASSVDPSGRSKFCRLTQYF.